This entry features one T cell receptor beta chain sequence. Repertoires were generated with immunoSEQ multiplex PCR, while TCRdb's copy carries only in-frame clones and drops some. Of around 10,000 clones listed, under 40% were seen once; the top ten hold around 1.8%. The trim removed 5 bases at V and 6 bases at J, leaving 7 bases unmatched. CDR1 and CDR2 from the germline V gene are SGHTA and FQGNSA. The CDR3 runs to 14 residues. This sample was included in a study of graft-versus-host responses after intestinal transplantation. Study at large: Tacrolimus and steroids were given for around three years to all recipients after anti-thymocyte globulin induction.

Study-wide findings and caveats: Early HvG declines after transplant were associated with peak circulating GvH clone levels.

The sequenced sample was alloreactive CD4+ T cells from a mixed lymphocyte reaction culture, obtained before transplantation. Subset meaning: CFSE-low proliferating T cells sorted from roughly six-day pre-transplant mixed lymphocyte reaction (GvH or HvG direction). This clonotype was obtained from a human patient who was an organ donor for intestinal transplantation. This sequence joins TRBV7-2 and TRBJ1-5; 7 bases map to TRBD1. This chain's CDR3 is CASSRRQGGQPQHF. CDR3 bases: TGTGCCAGCAGCCGGCGACAGGGTGGTCAGCCCCAGCATTTT.